This passage covers 29 T cell receptor beta chains from one sample sequenced in a study of blood T cell repertoires in COVID-19. Method: immunoSEQ multiplex PCR; TCRdb's copy keeps in-frame clones and lacks some. The table shows about 230,000 clones, with over 80% occurring only once. The sample comprised peripheral blood. The receptors come from a man aged 40-55 years with acute or convalescent COVID-19.

This chain connects TRBV3-1 (or the pseudogene TRBV3-2) to TRBJ1-4; D not certain. This CDR3 is built from 12 residues. The germline V gene encodes CDR1 LGHDT and CDR2 YNNKEL (reference sequence). Trimming removed 3 bases at V and 6 bases at J, with 5 bases between. The CDR3 DNA follows: TGTGCCAGCAGCCATAGTGATGAAAAACTGTTTTTT. This codes for CASSHSDEKLFF.

This chain joins TRBV6-5 and TRBJ2-3; D is possibly TRBD2 (5 bases). Germline V gives CDR1 MNHEY, CDR2 SVGAGI. The CDR3 covers 14 residues. The V and J ends lost 5 bases and 3 bases respectively, with 12 bases between them. CDR3 nucleotides: TGTGCCAGCAGTCACCCACTAGAAACAGATACGCAGTATTTT. Amino acids: CASSHPLETDTQYF.

The chain recombines TRBV18 with TRBJ2-7, with 11 bases fitting TRBD1. The CDR3 is 15 amino acids. V was pared by 5 bases and J by 6 bases, with 9 bases of the junction left unmatched. CDR1 and CDR2 from the germline V gene are KGHSH and LQKENI. CDR3 sequence: CASSTIGQGALEQYF. The DNA of the CDR3 is TGTGCCAGCTCAACCATAGGACAGGGGGCTCTCGAGCAGTACTTC. Filled out from reference TRBV18 and TRBJ2-7, the complete variable domain reads NAGVMQNPRHLVRRRGQEARLRCSPMKGHSHVYWYRQLPEEGLKFMVYLQKENIIDESGMPKERFSAEFPKEGPSILRIQQVVRGDSAAYFCASSTIGQGALEQYFGPGTRLTVT.

The rearrangement uses TRBV27 and TRBJ1-6; 7 bases match TRBD1. This CDR3 comprises 18 residues. Germline V gene sequence: CDR1 MNHEY, CDR2 SMNVEV (reference sequence). Trimming at V came to 2 bases and at J to 5 bases, leaving 12 bases not matched to a gene. This chain's CDR3 is CASSLLDPGTVNNSPLHF. CDR3 coding DNA: TGTGCCAGCAGTTTACTTGATCCTGGGACAGTCAATAATTCACCCCTCCACTTT.

This clone was observed a handful of times. The chain links TRBV4-3 to TRBJ2-3, with 11 bases fitting TRBD2. CDR1 and CDR2 from the germline V gene are LGHNA and YSLEER. This CDR3 has 17 residues. V lost 1 base to trimming and J lost 2 bases; unmatched junction nucleotides: 5. For the CDR3, the DNA is TGCGCCAGCAGCCAAGGCGGACTAGCGGGCATCACAGATACGCAGTATTTT. The encoded protein is CASSQGGLAGITDTQYF.

This clone was counted once. This sequence joins TRBV19 and TRBJ1-2; 7 bases agree with TRBD1. The CDR3 covers 17 residues. V shed 5 bases, J shed 4 bases, and the junction held 16 bases outside the gene matches. Germline lookup yields CDR1 LNHDA and CDR2 SQIVND (reference sequence). The CDR3 protein is CASSSLKSGTALYGYTF. Here the CDR3 DNA reads TGTGCCAGTAGTTCCCTGAAGTCCGGGACAGCCCTCTATGGCTACACCTTC.

The gene calls are TRBV11-1 and TRBJ1-2, with D tentatively TRBD1 (6 bases). With 4 bases removed from V and 3 bases from J, the gap between germline ends came to 6 bases. The CDR3 contains 12 residues. Germline CDR1 SGHAT, CDR2 FQDESV (reference sequence). The CDR3 DNA follows: TGTGCCAGCAGCTACAGGGACTATGGCTACACCTTC. Residues: CASSYRDYGYTF. Based on the CDR3 plus reference TRBV11-1 and TRBJ1-2, the full variable domain is EAEVAQSPRYKITEKSQAVAFWCDPISGHATLYWYRQILGQGPELLVQFQDESVVDDSQLPKDRFSAERLKGVDSTLKIQPAELGDSAMYLCASSYRDYGYTFGSGTRLTVV.

The V gene is TRBV11-2, the J gene TRBJ2-7; 12 bases agree with TRBD2. Trimming removed 1 base from V and 2 bases from J; junction bases left unmatched: 6. This CDR3 is built from 17 residues. The V gene's germline CDR1 is SGHAT and CDR2 FQNNGV. The chain's CDR3 is CASSLASSGRAAYEQYF. The CDR3 coding sequence is TGTGCCAGCAGCTTAGCCTCTAGCGGGAGGGCCGCCTACGAGCAGTACTTC.

The J gene is TRBJ1-1, the V gene TRBV4-1, with no clear D. V dropped 0 bases and J dropped 0 bases, with 17 bases sitting between them. Looked up from germline, CDR1 is MGHRA and CDR2 is YSYEKL. This CDR3 spans 18 amino acids. CDR3 DNA: TGCGCCAGCAGCCAAGATCGAGACAATACTGCTATGAACACTGAAGCTTTCTTT. Amino acid sequence: CASSQDRDNTAMNTEAFF.

The J gene is TRBJ2-7, the V gene TRBV6-2 or TRBV6-3; D might be TRBD1 (5 bases). Germline-derived CDR1 and CDR2 are MNHEY and SVGEGT. This CDR3 comprises 13 residues. V lost 2 bases, J lost 3 bases, and 8 bases lay in between. This CDR3 is CASSYPGYYEQYF. Here the CDR3 DNA reads TGTGCCAGCAGTTACCCAGGGTACTACGAGCAGTACTTC.

The chain couples TRBV29-1 to TRBJ2-7; 9 bases map to TRBD1. Per germline, CDR1 SQVTM and CDR2 ANQGSEA. J gave up 5 bases and V 6 bases, and 8 bases lay outside the gene matches. The CDR3 covers 13 residues. The CDR3: CSVQRGTGNEQYF. The CDR3, as DNA: TGCAGCGTCCAACGGGGGACAGGGAACGAGCAGTACTTC.

This clone has a count of ten or more. The chain carries TRBV28 and TRBJ1-5; TRBD1 agrees at 8 bases. The CDR3 runs to 15 residues. The V gene's germline CDR1 is MDHEN and CDR2 SYDVKM. J gave up 1 base and V 6 bases, and 5 bases lay outside the gene matches. CDR3 protein: CASRPGGSSNQPQHF. CDR3 DNA sequence: TGTGCCAGCAGACCAGGGGGCTCGAGCAATCAGCCCCAGCATTTT.

The V call is TRBV5-1, the J call TRBJ2-1, with 11 bases aligning to TRBD2. The V gene end was trimmed by 4 bases and the J gene end by 3 bases; junction bases not matched to a gene: 9. The CDR3 consists of 17 residues. Germline V gene lookup returns CDR1 SGHRS and CDR2 YFSETQ. The CDR3 nucleotides read TGCGCCAGCAGCCCGGTGACTACTAGCGGGGGCTACAATGAGCAGTTCTTC. The encoded protein is CASSPVTTSGGYNEQFF.

The V gene is TRBV19, the J gene TRBJ1-2; 10 nucleotides align to TRBD1. The J segment lost 7 bases and the V segment lost 5 bases, leaving 13 bases of the junction unmatched. The V gene's germline CDR1 is LNHDA and CDR2 SQIVND (reference sequence). This CDR3 contains 16 residues. The DNA for the CDR3 is TGTGCCAGTAGTCGAATGGGGACAGGGGCCCCTGGTGGCTACACCTTC. Protein: CASSRMGTGAPGGYTF.

This clone has more than one count but fewer than ten. The chain combines TRBV7-2 with TRBJ1-2; D gene ambiguous. V lost 1 base to trimming and J lost 1 base, with 4 bases between them. The germline V gene has CDR1 SGHTA and CDR2 FQGNSA. The CDR3 extends over 13 amino acids. The CDR3 DNA follows: TGTGCCAGCAGCTTAGACAATAACTATGGCTACACCTTC. It is translated as CASSLDNNYGYTF.

This chain links TRBV6-1 with TRBJ2-7, with 9 bases matching TRBD2. With V trimmed by 3 bases and J by 5 bases, 8 bases remained unmatched. The CDR3 sequence is 15 residues long. Germline V gene lookup returns CDR1 MNHNS and CDR2 SASEGT. CDR3 sequence: CASSDAGGKGDEQYF. CDR3 bases: TGTGCCAGCAGTGACGCGGGGGGGAAGGGGGACGAGCAGTACTTC.

The chain recombines TRBV16 with TRBJ1-2; D gene uncertain. Per the germline V gene, CDR1 is KGHSY and CDR2 is FQNENV. The CDR3 is 12 residues long. V was pared by 4 bases and J by 6 bases, with 9 bases between. CDR3 sequence (DNA): TGTGCCAGCAGCCTAGGCGGGGATGGCTACACCTTC. It yields the protein CASSLGGDGYTF.

This rearrangement joins TRBV5-6 to TRBJ2-7; 9 bases align to TRBD1. Germline trimming cut 0 bases from V and 2 bases from J; bases unmatched to any gene: 3. Germline V gene data show CDR1 as SGHDT and CDR2 as YYEEEE. The CDR3 is 15 residues long. The CDR3 sequence is CASSLGDREAYEQYF. The CDR3 DNA follows: TGTGCCAGCAGCTTGGGGGACAGGGAGGCCTACGAGCAGTACTTC.

V gene TRBV18 combines with J gene TRBJ2-7, with D possibly matching TRBD2 (5 bases). The CDR3 extends over 13 amino acids. The V end was cut by 3 bases, the J end by 6 bases, with 12 bases between. Germline lookup yields CDR1 KGHSH and CDR2 LQKENI. The CDR3 DNA reads as TGTGCCAGCTCACCTCAAGGCGGAGGCGAGCAGTACTTC. Encoded protein: CASSPQGGGEQYF. The whole variable domain, filled in from reference TRBV18 and TRBJ2-7, reads NAGVMQNPRHLVRRRGQEARLRCSPMKGHSHVYWYRQLPEEGLKFMVYLQKENIIDESGMPKERFSAEFPKEGPSILRIQQVVRGDSAAYFCASSPQGGGEQYFGPGTRLTVT.

This chain uses TRBV30 with TRBJ2-3; the D is unclear. Trimming removed 0 bases at V and 7 bases at J, with 8 bases between. This CDR3 has 12 amino acids. CDR1 and CDR2 (germline): GTSNPN, SVGIG (reference sequence). The CDR3 DNA reads TGTGCCTGGAGTGTACAACAGTATACGCAGTATTTT. This sequence encodes CAWSVQQYTQYF.

A note on this clone: The sample carries other DNA sequences with the same CDR3. This sequence joins TRBV5-4 and TRBJ2-1; the match to TRBD2 covers 7 bases. The CDR3 has 15 residues. The V gene end was trimmed by 0 bases and the J gene end by 4 bases; junction bases not matched to a gene: 4. CDR1 and CDR2 from the germline V gene are SGHNT and YYREEE (reference sequence). Here the CDR3 DNA reads TGTGCCAGCAGCTTGGGGTTAGCGGGTTACAATGAGCAGTTCTTC. Translation gives CASSLGLAGYNEQFF.

V is TRBV7-8 and J is TRBJ2-1; 7 bases fit TRBD2. V shed 7 bases, J shed 1 base, and the junction held 10 bases outside the gene matches. Germline V gene lookup returns CDR1 SGHVS and CDR2 FQNEAQ. The CDR3 consists of 16 residues. For the CDR3, the DNA is TGTGCCAGCACTTCTCAAGCGGGAATGTCCTACAATGAGCAGTTCTTC. Amino acid sequence: CASTSQAGMSYNEQFF.

This clone was observed a few times. This rearrangement joins TRBV6-1 to TRBJ2-2, with D possibly matching TRBD1 (5 bases). Per germline, CDR1 MNHNS and CDR2 SASEGT. The CDR3 spans 19 residues. The V end lost 1 base, the J end lost 4 bases, and 22 bases lay between the germline ends. CDR3 sequence reads: CASSEGPLVREFSTGELFF. The CDR3 nucleotides are TGTGCCAGCAGTGAAGGGCCCCTAGTCAGGGAATTCTCCACCGGGGAGCTGTTTTTT.

This clone was counted once. The genes are TRBV6-5 and TRBJ1-2; D gene uncertain. CDR1 MNHEY and CDR2 SVGAGI come from the germline V gene. The V end lost 3 bases, the J end lost 14 bases, and 19 bases lay between the germline ends. The CDR3 sequence is 13 residues long. The CDR3 here is CASSYSPRSVLTF. The CDR3 coding sequence is TGTGCCAGCAGTTATTCACCCCGGTCCGTTCTAACCTTC.

The genes are TRBV5-5 and TRBJ1-2, with 12 bases lining up with TRBD1. The CDR3 has 17 residues. Per germline, CDR1 SGHKS and CDR2 YYEKEE (reference sequence). V lost 2 bases and J lost 8; bases outside the gene matches: 13. The CDR3 here is CASSFGLRDRGRAGYTF. DNA for the CDR3: TGTGCCAGCAGCTTTGGGCTCAGGGACAGGGGGCGCGCGGGCTACACCTTC.

This clone showed up many times. The chain joins TRBV19 to TRBJ2-1, with TRBD2 identical over 9 bases. The CDR3 consists of 15 residues. Germline V CDR1 and CDR2: LNHDA, SQIVND (reference sequence). J gave up 9 bases and V 6 bases, and 12 bases lay outside the gene matches. Here the CDR3 DNA reads TGTGCCAGTAGGGAAATTAGCGGGAGATCGGGTGAGCAGTTCTTC. It yields the protein CASREISGRSGEQFF.

The sample holds a few counts of this clone. V usage is TRBV5-4 and J usage is TRBJ2-1; tentatively, D is TRBD2 (6 bases). The CDR3 extends over 12 amino acids. Trimming took 3 bases from V and 8 from J, leaving 9 bases between them. Germline CDR1 is SGHNT and CDR2 is YYREEE (reference sequence). The CDR3 DNA reads TGTGCCAGCAGCTCGGACTATTATGAGCAGTTCTTC. This codes for CASSSDYYEQFF. Full variable domain (outside the CDR3, taken from reference TRBV5-4 and TRBJ2-1): ETGVTQSPTHLIKTRGQQVTLRCSSQSGHNTVSWYQQALGQGPQFIFQYYREEENGRGNFPPRFSGLQFPNYSSELNVNALELDDSALYLCASSSDYYEQFFGPGTRLTVL.

The chain carries TRBV5-6 and TRBJ2-7; 7 nucleotides agree with TRBD2. The CDR3 is 16 residues long. V lost 0 bases to trimming and J lost 6 bases; unmatched junction nucleotides: 12. Germline CDR1 is SGHDT and CDR2 is YYEEEE. CDR3 region: CASSLAIKTSRSEQYF. The DNA of the CDR3 is TGTGCCAGCAGCTTGGCCATAAAGACTAGCAGAAGCGAGCAGTACTTC.

On this clone: This CDR3 is also generated by other DNA sequences in the sample. This rearrangement joins TRBV19 to TRBJ2-2, with 8 bases aligning to TRBD1. Germline trimming cut 4 bases from V and 5 bases from J; bases unmatched to any gene: 0. Per germline, CDR1 LNHDA and CDR2 SQIVND (reference sequence). The CDR3 is made up of 13 amino acids. This CDR3 is CASSNRGTGELFF. The CDR3 DNA sequence: TGTGCCAGTAGTAACAGGGGGACCGGGGAGCTGTTTTTT.